This T cell receptor beta chain emerged from a study of beta chain features in type 1 diabetes. Study-level points and caveats: Insertion counts at VDJ junctions were lower in type 1 diabetes patients, who also showed more deletions there. Among all four CD4+ subsets, Type 1 diabetes patients had TCRB CDR3s that were moderately but significantly shorter.

This CDR3 is 14 amino acids long. Germline CDR1 MNHEY, CDR2 SVGAGI. Trimming took off 6 bases at V and 6 bases at J, with 14 bases between the two ends. Details on this clone: Its antigen is not identified. The identical CDR3 is also encoded by other nucleotide sequences in the sample.

The isolated RNA, all of it, was reverse transcribed, so expressed TCRB transcripts were what got sequenced. TCRdb keeps only in-frame clones here, not all; method: immunoSEQ multiplex PCR. This table holds roughly 170,000 clones, roughly an eighth found once. The source is a young woman in good health. The gene calls are TRBV6-5 and TRBJ1-4, with a possible D match to TRBD1 (5 bases). Sequenced: central memory CD4+ T cells from blood. DNA for the CDR3: TGTGCCAGCAGGGATACAGGTTGGGATGAAAAACTGTTTTTT. Protein product: CASRDTGWDEKLFF.